This entry describes one TCR beta chain. Its antigen is not identified. The V gene lost 2 bases and the J gene lost 7 bases, with 12 bases spanning the gap. This CDR3 is built from 14 residues. Germline values: CDR1 SGHVS, CDR2 FNYEAQ. The record originates from a study of blood T cells in healthy people across ages. Study-wide points: Reliance upon unsorted PBMCs precluded definitive naive versus antigen-experienced comparison.

Isolation yielded PBMCs, at least 7 million per sample, in every case. Per sample, at least 5.5 micrograms of total RNA were extracted. A J-beta primer mix and a sample-barcoded 5' primer were used in a second PCR of about 7 to 12 cycles. All samples gave at least 3 million CDR3-containing paired-end reads. Each CDR3 protein is one row after TCRdb ran MiXCR on the 5' RACE reads. The repertoire includes 1,800,000 or so distinct CDR3 sequences, around 40% of them detected once, and around 23% sits in the top ten. This clonotype was sampled from a human donor in good health. This chain uses TRBV7-6 with TRBJ1-5, with D tentatively TRBD1 (6 bases). Specimen: blood. The chain's CDR3 is CASSLSGHWQPQHF. DNA for the CDR3: TGTGCCAGCAGCTTATCGGGACATTGGCAGCCCCAGCATTTT.